The entry below gives a single TCR beta chain sequence along with its context. Its antigen is unknown. The data were obtained in a study of radiation and T cells in renal cell carcinoma. Germline-derived CDR1 and CDR2 are MGHDK and SYGVNS. This CDR3 comprises 12 residues. The V gene end was trimmed by 3 bases and the J gene end by 7 bases; junction bases not matched to a gene: 2. Data came from immunoSEQ multiplex PCR; TCRdb stores just in-frame clones and leaves some out. The sample consists of about 140,000 clones, less than 90% of them appearing once. Time point: blood 4 weeks post-SBRT, at nephrectomy. Documented treatment: 15 Gy SBRT to primary tumor, nephrectomy 4 weeks later. Points from the study as a whole: Baseline intratumoral clonotype presence is unknown without pretreatment biopsies.

The chain employs TRBV25-1 and TRBJ1-1; 7 bases match TRBD1. The starting material was blood, obtained from a patient whose treatment included radiotherapy and nephrectomy. This receptor was identified in a woman between 45 and 65 years old with renal cell carcinoma. CDR3: CASSEGQLEAFF. The CDR3 DNA sequence: TGTGCCAGCAGTGAGGGACAGCTTGAAGCTTTCTTT.